One and the same sample provided the 26 T cell receptor beta chains below, sequenced in a study of tumor-infiltrating lymphocytes in primary liver carcinoma. The investigators made TCR beta cDNA from approximately 0.5 ug total RNA, using a constant-region primer. Nested multiplex PCR, run for three rounds with slightly modified ARM-PCR, yielded TCR beta libraries. The study ran its first two PCR rounds for around 10 cycles each, using TRBV1-TRBV30 forward primers and a C-beta reverse primer. TCRdb re-called the multiplex PCR reads through MiXCR, storing one row per CDR3 protein. The sample includes about 74,000 distinct CDR3 sequences, approximately 74% of them seen just once. Unsorted bulk tissue (roughly 18-32 mg) underwent RNA and DNA co-extraction. The specimen was liver tumor tissue from sampling region 4. Subset given: tumor region T4, right-lateral pole. Every receptor here comes from a man in his forties or fifties with primary liver carcinoma and hepatitis B virus infection.

Details on this clonotype: The conserved phenylalanine or tryptophan normally closing the CDR3 is absent here, so this likely arose from a read error. The chain carries TRBV12-3 or TRBV12-4 and TRBJ1-1; D may be TRBD1 (5 bases). This CDR3 is 12 amino acids long. V lost 6 bases, J lost 7 bases, and 12 bases lay in between. CDR3 bases: TGTGCCAGCAGCGCAGGGAGCATTGAAGCTTTCATT. This encodes CASSAGSIEAFI.

This sequence joins TRBV11-2 and TRBJ2-7; D gene ambiguous. The CDR3 spans 14 residues. V shed 5 bases and J shed 7 bases, with 18 bases lying between them. Germline values: CDR1 SGHAT, CDR2 FQNNGV. The CDR3 DNA is TGTGCCAGCAGCCCCCCGGCGGTGGGAAGGGAGCAGTACTTC. It translates to CASSPPAVGREQYF.

This clonotype has a single count. Germline and junction disagree at one end, which may indicate a read error. This chain joins TRBV4-2 and TRBJ1-2; 9 bases agree with TRBD1. This CDR3 spans 16 amino acids. Germline-derived CDR1 and CDR2 are LGHNA and YNFKEQ. CDR3 sequence (DNA): TGTGCTAGCAGCCACTATACACAGGGGGCAGACTATGTCTACACCTTC. Its translation is CASSHYTQGADYVYTF.

The chain carries TRBV6-1 and TRBJ2-7, with D perhaps TRBD1 (5 bases). Trimming removed 7 bases at V and 2 bases at J, with 21 bases between. CDR1 and CDR2 from the germline V gene are MNHNS and SASEGT. The CDR3 runs 16 residues. CDR3 sequence (DNA): TGTGCCAGCATTGCTCCAGGGATCCCCCTCGCCTACGAGCAGTACTTC. Residues: CASIAPGIPLAYEQYF.

As concerns this clonotype: The CDR3 does not end in the conserved phenylalanine or tryptophan, so this is likely a read error. The chain is built from TRBV13 and TRBJ2-7, with 12 nucleotides matching TRBD2. CDR1 is PRHDT, CDR2 FYEKMQ, per germline (reference sequence). The CDR3 has 18 residues. In nucleotides, the CDR3 is TGTGTCAGCAGCGCCCCGGGACTAGCGGGCCTTAGCTCCTACGAGCAGTACTCC. It is translated as CVSSAPGLAGLSSYEQYS.

This clonotype appeared many times. The chain employs TRBV10-3 and TRBJ2-2, with 7 bases that match TRBD1. The germline gives CDR1 ENHRY, CDR2 SYGVKD. The length of the CDR3 is 14 residues. V gave up 7 bases and J gave up 4 bases; unmatched junction bases: 6. The CDR3 bases are TGTGCCATCACCGGGGACAGACTCACCGGGGAGCTGTTTTTT. The encoded protein is CAITGDRLTGELFF.

A remark on this clonotype: This could be a read error, since a much larger clone is one nucleotide away. This chain joins TRBV28 and TRBJ2-1; a possible D gene is TRBD2 (5 bases). CDR1 is MDHEN, CDR2 SYDVKM, per germline. This CDR3 has 14 amino acids. Here the CDR3 reads CASQVGMAVYEEFF. As DNA, the CDR3 is TGTGCCAGCCAGGTCGGGATGGCCGTCTATGAGGAGTTCTTC.

A note on this clonotype: Because it lacks the conserved phenylalanine or tryptophan at the end, this CDR3 is likely a read error. This chain links TRBV11-2 with TRBJ1-2; a possible D gene is TRBD1 (6 bases). The CDR3 contains 14 residues. CDR1 is SGHAT, CDR2 FQNNGV, per germline. Trimming pared 3 bases from V and 6 bases from J, leaving 14 bases between. The CDR3 coding sequence is TGTGCCAGCAGCTTTGTAGGGGGGGGGGATGGCTACACCTCC. It specifies CASSFVGGGDGYTS.

As regards this clonotype: Just one base apart from a much larger clone, this may be a read error. V is TRBV28 and J is TRBJ1-5; D gene ambiguous. This CDR3 has 15 residues. Germline assignment: CDR1 MDHEN and CDR2 SYDVKM. The DNA of the CDR3 is TGTGCCAGCAGTTTGGTAACAGCCCAACATCAGCCCCGGCATTTT. It codes for CASSLVTAQHQPRHF.

Worth noting for this clonotype: The junction departs from germline at one end; a sequencing error may be responsible. The J gene is TRBJ1-2, the V gene TRBV11-2; the D gene is possibly TRBD1 (6 bases). The CDR3 has 14 amino acids. Germline assignment: CDR1 SGHAT and CDR2 FQNNGV. CDR3 protein: CAGRERDTTYSYTF. DNA of the CDR3: TGTGCCGGCAGAGAGAGGGACACCACCTATAGTTACACCTTC.

This clonotype was found a few times. The CDR3 ends on some other residue instead of the conserved phenylalanine or tryptophan, so this is likely a read error. V gene TRBV2 combines with J gene TRBJ1-4; D is uncertain. CDR3 length: 14 amino acids. Germline V gene lookup returns CDR1 SNHLY and CDR2 FYNNEI. Trimming stripped 9 bases from V and 3 bases from J, with 14 bases between. For the CDR3, the DNA is TGTGCCAGTCTGCCGAGCTCAGCTAATGAAAAACTGTTTTCT. Protein: CASLPSSANEKLFS.

This clonotype was recorded many times. For the CDR3, the DNA is TGTGCCAGCAGTTTCATGGCGAAAGTGAACACCGGGGAGCTGTTTTTT. This translates into CASSFMAKVNTGELFF. The chain combines TRBV28 with TRBJ2-2; D unresolved. CDR1 is MDHEN, CDR2 SYDVKM, per germline. Trimming stripped 3 bases from V and 1 base from J, with 12 bases between. The CDR3 is 16 residues long.

V is TRBV6-5 and J is TRBJ2-2, with D unresolved. Germline V gene sequence: CDR1 MNHEY, CDR2 SVGAGI. This CDR3 has 15 residues. V was shortened by 1 base and J by 4 bases, with 10 bases between the two germline ends. As DNA, the CDR3 is TGTGCCAGCAGTTACTGTGACCTTATCACCGGGGAGCTGTTTTTT. Protein product: CASSYCDLITGELFF.

This clonotype was counted ten times or more. The V and J genes are TRBV25-1 and TRBJ2-5, with TRBD2 identical over 8 bases. Looked up from germline, CDR1 is MGHDK and CDR2 is SYGVNS. This CDR3 is 14 amino acids long. The V segment lost 6 bases and the J segment 5 bases; nucleotides outside the gene matches: 8. The DNA for the CDR3 is TGTGCCAGCAGCCAACGGGGGGGTGAGGAGACCCAGTACTTC. It specifies CASSQRGGEETQYF. Filled out from reference TRBV25-1 and TRBJ2-5, the complete variable domain reads EADIYQTPRYLVIGTGKKITLECSQTMGHDKMYWYQQDPGMELHLIHYSYGVNSTEKGDLSSESTVSRIRTEHFPLTLESARPSHTSQYLCASSQRGGEETQYFGPGTRLLVL.

Details on this clonotype: Given a much more abundant clone one base away, this may be a read error. The gene calls are TRBV25-1 and TRBJ2-3; no firm D call. Trimming pared 2 bases from V and 3 bases from J, leaving 9 bases between. The CDR3 covers 14 residues. Germline CDR1 is MGHDK and CDR2 is SYGVNS. In nucleotides, the CDR3 is TGTGCCAGCAGTGAAATTTTGTTTACAGATACGCAGTATTTT. Its translation: CASSEILFTDTQYF.

Concerning this clonotype itself: The junction does not match germline at one end; this may be a read error. The rearrangement joins TRBV11-2 to TRBJ2-5, with 8 bases fitting TRBD2. Germline V lookup: CDR1 SGHAT, CDR2 FQNNGV. The CDR3 is 15 residues long. The CDR3 reads CARSDLTGAGETQYF. CDR3 bases: TGTGCTAGAAGCGACCTGACAGGAGCGGGAGAGACCCAATACTTC.

Turning to this clonotype: The junction departs from the called germline gene at one end, perhaps through a read error. The chain is built from TRBV29-1 and TRBJ2-7, with TRBD2 identical over 13 bases. Germline V CDR1 and CDR2: SQVTM, ANQGSEA. CDR3 length equals 14 residues. CDR3 in amino acids: CSVDRTSGSGEQNF. DNA of the CDR3: TGCAGTGTTGATCGGACTAGCGGGAGTGGCGAGCAGAACTTC.

This clonotype occurred many times. The gene calls are TRBV28 and TRBJ2-7; TRBD2 matches at 7 bases. From germline, CDR1 is MDHEN and CDR2 SYDVKM. The CDR3 covers 12 residues. The junction had 3 bases not matched to a gene; V was cut back by 7 bases and J by 3 bases. The CDR3 coding sequence is TGTGCCAGCAAATTAGCGGGCTACGAGCAGTACTTC. This encodes CASKLAGYEQYF.

In regard to this clonotype: One base away lies a much larger clone, so this may be a sequencing read error. This chain joins TRBV10-3 and TRBJ2-1, with TRBD2 matching 7 bases. V was pared by 8 bases and J by 8 bases, with 6 bases of the junction left unmatched. Germline CDR1 and CDR2: ENHRY and SYGVKD. This CDR3 is 12 amino acids long. CDR3 loop: CAIGGGGDEQFF. The CDR3 nucleotides are TGTGCCATCGGTGGGGGGGGGGATGAGCAGTTCTTC.

As concerns this clonotype: At one end, the junction sequence differs from germline, possibly due to a read error. The chain combines TRBV4-2 with TRBJ2-7; a weak D match, TRBD2 (5 bases). Judging by the DNA end, TRBJ2-1 fits better; the J call may be wrong. The CDR3 has 16 residues. The germline V gene has CDR1 LGHNA and CDR2 YNFKEQ. Here the CDR3 reads CASSQGLELLDNEQFF. The CDR3 DNA is TGTGCCAGTAGCCAAGGACTGGAATTGTTGGACAATGAGCAGTTCTTC.

Only a few counts were recorded for this clonotype. The chain links TRBV4-1 to TRBJ2-7; D may be TRBD2 (6 bases). There are 15 residues in the CDR3. CDR1 is MGHRA, CDR2 YSYEKL, per germline. The V end lost 2 bases, the J end lost 7 bases, and 18 bases lay between the germline ends. CDR3 region: CASSQYSPPSGEQYF. The CDR3 bases are TGCGCCAGCAGCCAATATTCCCCTCCCAGCGGGGAGCAGTACTTC.

Concerning this clonotype: At one end the junction does not follow the germline gene, possibly because of a read error. The chain uses TRBV2 and TRBJ2-7; TRBD1 matches 9 bases. The CDR3 covers 14 residues. The V gene's germline CDR1 is SNHLY and CDR2 FYNNEI. DNA of the CDR3: TGTACCAGCACCCCGGGACAGGGTAGGCGAGAGCAGTACTTC. Its translation: CTSTPGQGRREQYF.

V is TRBV2 and J is TRBJ2-1, with 7 positions matching TRBD2. The CDR3 is made up of 15 amino acids. CDR1 and CDR2 (germline): SNHLY, FYNNEI. J gave up 8 bases and V 8 bases, and 15 bases lay outside the gene matches. The CDR3 here is CASHPLAEIRDEQFF. The CDR3 DNA is TGTGCCAGCCACCCTCTAGCGGAGATCCGCGATGAGCAGTTCTTC.

The chain uses TRBV5-1 and TRBJ2-7; no firm D call. Germline loops: CDR1 SGHRS, CDR2 YFSETQ. CDR3 length equals 14 residues. V was shortened by 3 bases and J by 0 bases, with 10 bases between the two germline ends. CDR3 region: CASSSSRNSYEQYF. The CDR3 DNA follows: TGCGCCAGCAGCTCGTCTCGCAACTCCTACGAGCAGTACTTC.

Points on this clonotype: Being one base from a much bigger clone, this may be a read error. The chain is built from TRBV7-9 and TRBJ1-1; no clear D gene. The germline CDR1 and CDR2 sequences are SEHNR and FQNEAQ (reference sequence). The CDR3 consists of 15 residues. The germline V and J ends were trimmed by 7 bases and 3 bases, with 18 bases remaining between them. This chain's CDR3 is CASTSSGRSYTEAFF. The CDR3 DNA reads TGTGCCAGCACTAGTAGTGGGCGTTCTTACACTGAAGCTTTCTTT.

In the case of this clonotype: At one end, the junction sequence differs from germline, possibly due to a read error. The chain joins TRBV4-2 to TRBJ2-2; 11 nucleotides agree with TRBD2. The CDR3 covers 15 residues. Germline loops: CDR1 LGHNA, CDR2 YNFKEQ. Written as DNA, the CDR3 is TGTACCAGCAGCCAAGAAACTAGCGGGAGTAGGGAGCTGCTTTTT. Residues: CTSSQETSGSRELLF.